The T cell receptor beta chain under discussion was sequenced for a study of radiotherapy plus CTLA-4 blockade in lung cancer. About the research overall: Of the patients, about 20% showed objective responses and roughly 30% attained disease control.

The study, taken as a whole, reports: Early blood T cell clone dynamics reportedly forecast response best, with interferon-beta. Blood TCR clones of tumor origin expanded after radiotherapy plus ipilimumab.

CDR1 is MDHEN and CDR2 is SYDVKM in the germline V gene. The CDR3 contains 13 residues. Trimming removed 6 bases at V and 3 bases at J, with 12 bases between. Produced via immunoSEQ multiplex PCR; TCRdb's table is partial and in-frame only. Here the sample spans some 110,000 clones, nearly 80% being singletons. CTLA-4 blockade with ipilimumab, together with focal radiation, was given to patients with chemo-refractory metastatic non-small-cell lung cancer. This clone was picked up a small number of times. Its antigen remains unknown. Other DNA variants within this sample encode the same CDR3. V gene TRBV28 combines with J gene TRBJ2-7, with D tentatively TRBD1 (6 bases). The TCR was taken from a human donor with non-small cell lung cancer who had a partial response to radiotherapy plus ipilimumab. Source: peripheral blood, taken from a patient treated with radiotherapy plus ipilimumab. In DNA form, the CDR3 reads TGTGCCAGCAGCCGCCGGGACAACTACGAGCAGTACTTC. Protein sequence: CASSRRDNYEQYF.